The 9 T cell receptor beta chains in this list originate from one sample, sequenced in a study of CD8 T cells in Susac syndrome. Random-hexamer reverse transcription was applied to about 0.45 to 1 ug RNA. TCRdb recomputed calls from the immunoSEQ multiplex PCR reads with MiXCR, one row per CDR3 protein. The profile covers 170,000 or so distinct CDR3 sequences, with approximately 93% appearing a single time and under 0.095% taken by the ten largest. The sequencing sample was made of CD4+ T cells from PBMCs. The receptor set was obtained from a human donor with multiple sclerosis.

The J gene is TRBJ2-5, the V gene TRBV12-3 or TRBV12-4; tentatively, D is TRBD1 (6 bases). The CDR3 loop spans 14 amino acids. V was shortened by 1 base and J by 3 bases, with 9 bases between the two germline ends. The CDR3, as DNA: TGTGCCAGCAGTTTAGTCAGGGGAGAAGAGACCCAGTACTTC. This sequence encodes CASSLVRGEETQYF.

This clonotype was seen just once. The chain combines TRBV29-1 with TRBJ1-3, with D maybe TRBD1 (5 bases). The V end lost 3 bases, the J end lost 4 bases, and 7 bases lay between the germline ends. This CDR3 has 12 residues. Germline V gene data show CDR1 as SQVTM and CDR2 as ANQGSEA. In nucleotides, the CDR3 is TGCAGCGTTGACGGGGGGGGAAACACCATATATTTT. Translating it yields CSVDGGGNTIYF.

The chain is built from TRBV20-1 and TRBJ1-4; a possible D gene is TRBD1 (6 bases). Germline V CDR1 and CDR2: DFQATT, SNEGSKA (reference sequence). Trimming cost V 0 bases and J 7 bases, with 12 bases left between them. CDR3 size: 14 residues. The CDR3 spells CSAREGATGEKLFF. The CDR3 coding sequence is TGCAGTGCTAGAGAGGGGGCGACTGGTGAAAAACTGTTTTTT.

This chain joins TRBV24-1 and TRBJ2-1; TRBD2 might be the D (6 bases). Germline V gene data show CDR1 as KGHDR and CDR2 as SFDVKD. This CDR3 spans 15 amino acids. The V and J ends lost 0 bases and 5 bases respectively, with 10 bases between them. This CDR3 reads CATSDLAGSNNEQFF. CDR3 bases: TGTGCCACCAGTGATTTGGCGGGGTCTAACAATGAGCAGTTCTTC.

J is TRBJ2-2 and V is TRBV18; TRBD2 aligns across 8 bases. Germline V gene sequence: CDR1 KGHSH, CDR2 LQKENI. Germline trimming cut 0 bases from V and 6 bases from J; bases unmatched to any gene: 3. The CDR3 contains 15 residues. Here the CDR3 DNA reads TGTGCCAGCTCACCACCGACTAGCGACCCCGGGGAGCTGTTTTTT. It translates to CASSPPTSDPGELFF.

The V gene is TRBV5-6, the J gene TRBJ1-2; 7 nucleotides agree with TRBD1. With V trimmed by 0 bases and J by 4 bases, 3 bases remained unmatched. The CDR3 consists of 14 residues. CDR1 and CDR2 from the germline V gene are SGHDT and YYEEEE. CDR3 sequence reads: CASSLDRGFYGYTF. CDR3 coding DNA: TGTGCCAGCAGCTTGGACAGGGGATTCTATGGCTACACCTTC.

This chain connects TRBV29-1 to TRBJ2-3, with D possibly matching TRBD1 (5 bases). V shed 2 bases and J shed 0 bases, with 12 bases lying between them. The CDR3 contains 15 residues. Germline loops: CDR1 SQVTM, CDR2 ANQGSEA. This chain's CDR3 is CSVELLTESTDTQYF. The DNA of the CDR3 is TGCAGCGTTGAACTTCTGACAGAAAGCACAGATACGCAGTATTTT.

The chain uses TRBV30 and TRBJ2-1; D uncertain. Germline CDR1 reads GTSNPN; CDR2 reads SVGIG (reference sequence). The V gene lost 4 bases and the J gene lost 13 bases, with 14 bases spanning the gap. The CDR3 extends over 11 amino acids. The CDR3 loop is CAWTGYATQFF. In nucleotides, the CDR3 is TGTGCCTGGACGGGCTACGCGACCCAGTTCTTC.

The CDR3 sequence: CASSQGTGILFF. The CDR3 DNA sequence: TGTGCCAGCAGCCAAGGGACAGGGATACTGTTTTTT. This chain connects TRBV3-1 to TRBJ1-4; 8 bases are shared with TRBD1. V shed 1 base, J shed 13 bases, and the junction held 2 bases outside the gene matches. The CDR3 length is 12 residues. Germline V lookup: CDR1 LGHDT, CDR2 YNNKEL (reference sequence).